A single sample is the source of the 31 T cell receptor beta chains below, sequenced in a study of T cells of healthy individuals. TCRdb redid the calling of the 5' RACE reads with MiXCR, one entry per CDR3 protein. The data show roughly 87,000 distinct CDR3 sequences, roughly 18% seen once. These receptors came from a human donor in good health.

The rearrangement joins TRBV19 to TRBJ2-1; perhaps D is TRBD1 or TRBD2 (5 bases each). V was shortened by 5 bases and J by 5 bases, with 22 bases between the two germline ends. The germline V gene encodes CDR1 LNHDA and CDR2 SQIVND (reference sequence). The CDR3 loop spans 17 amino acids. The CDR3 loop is CASSPGTVSVGDNEQFF. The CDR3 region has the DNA TGTGCCAGTAGTCCAGGGACCGTCTCGGTCGGGGACAATGAGCAGTTCTTC. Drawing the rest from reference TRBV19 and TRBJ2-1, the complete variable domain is DGGITQSPKYLFRKEGQNVTLSCEQNLNHDAMYWYRQDPGQGLRLIYYSQIVNDFQKGDIAEGYSVSREKKESFPLTVTSAQKNPTAFYLCASSPGTVSVGDNEQFFGPGTRLTVL.

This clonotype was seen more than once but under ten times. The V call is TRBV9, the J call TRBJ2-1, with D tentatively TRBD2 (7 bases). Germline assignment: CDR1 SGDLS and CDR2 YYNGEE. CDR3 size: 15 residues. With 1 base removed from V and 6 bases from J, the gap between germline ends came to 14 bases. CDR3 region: CASSVLGGGLNEQFF. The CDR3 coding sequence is TGTGCCAGCAGCGTACTGGGGGGGGGCCTCAATGAGCAGTTCTTC.

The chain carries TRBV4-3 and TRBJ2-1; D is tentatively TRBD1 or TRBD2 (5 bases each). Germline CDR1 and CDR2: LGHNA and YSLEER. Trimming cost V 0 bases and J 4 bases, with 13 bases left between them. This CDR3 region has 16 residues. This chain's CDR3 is CASSQEELGAYNEQFF. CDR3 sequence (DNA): TGCGCCAGCAGCCAAGAAGAACTAGGGGCATACAATGAGCAGTTCTTC.

Written as DNA, the CDR3 is TGTGCCAGCAGCTCGAAACTAGCGGGGCCATACAATGAGCAGTTCTTC. As protein: CASSSKLAGPYNEQFF. The rearrangement uses TRBV5-4 and TRBJ2-1, with 10 bases fitting TRBD2. CDR1 is SGHNT, CDR2 YYREEE, per germline (reference sequence). The CDR3 covers 16 residues. Trimming took 3 bases from V and 4 from J; bases not matched to a gene: 7.

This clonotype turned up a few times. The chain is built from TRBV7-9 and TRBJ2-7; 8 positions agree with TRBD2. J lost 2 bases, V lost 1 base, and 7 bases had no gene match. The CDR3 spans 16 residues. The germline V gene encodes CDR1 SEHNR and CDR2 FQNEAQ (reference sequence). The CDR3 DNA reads TGTGCCAGCAGCTTAGAATTCGGGAGGGCCCCCTACGAGCAGTACTTC. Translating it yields CASSLEFGRAPYEQYF.

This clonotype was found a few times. The CDR3 nucleotides are TGTGCCAGCAGCCCTTGGACAGGCGAGAGCTCCTACGAGCAGTACTTC. This codes for CASSPWTGESSYEQYF. V gene TRBV7-6 combines with J gene TRBJ2-7, with TRBD1 identical over 7 bases. There are 16 residues in the CDR3. Germline V lookup: CDR1 SGHVS, CDR2 FNYEAQ. V shed 5 bases and J 0 bases; nucleotides not matched to a gene: 10.

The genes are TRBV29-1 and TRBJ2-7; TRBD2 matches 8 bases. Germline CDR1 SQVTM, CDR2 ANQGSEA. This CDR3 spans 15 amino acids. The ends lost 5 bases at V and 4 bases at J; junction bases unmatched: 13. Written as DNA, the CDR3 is TGCAGCGTTCTCTTACTTGCGGGGGGTTGGTACGAGCAGTACTTC. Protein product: CSVLLLAGGWYEQYF.

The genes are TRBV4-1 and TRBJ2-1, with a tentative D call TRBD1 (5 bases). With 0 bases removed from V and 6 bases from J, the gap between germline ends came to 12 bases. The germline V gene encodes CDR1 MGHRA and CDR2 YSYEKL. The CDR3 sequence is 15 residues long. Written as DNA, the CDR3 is TGCGCCAGCAGCCAAGATGGGCAGGGAACCAATGAGCAGTTCTTC. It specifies CASSQDGQGTNEQFF.

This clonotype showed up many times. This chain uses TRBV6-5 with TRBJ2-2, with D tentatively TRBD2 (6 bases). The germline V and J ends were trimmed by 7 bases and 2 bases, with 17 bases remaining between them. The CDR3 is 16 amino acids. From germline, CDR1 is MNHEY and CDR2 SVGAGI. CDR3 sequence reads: CASTRGTPVNTGELFF. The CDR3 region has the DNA TGTGCCAGCACCCGCGGGACCCCTGTTAACACCGGGGAGCTGTTTTTT.

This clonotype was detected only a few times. The CDR3 DNA reads TGTGCCAGCAGCTGGGGACTAGCGGGGGAGACCCAGTACTTC. The encoded protein is CASSWGLAGETQYF. The genes are TRBV9 and TRBJ2-5; 13 bases agree with TRBD2. Losses at the gene ends were 4 bases for V and 5 bases for J; bases not matched to a gene: 2. The CDR3 loop spans 14 amino acids. Looked up from germline, CDR1 is SGDLS and CDR2 is YYNGEE.

The CDR3 coding sequence is TGTGCCAGCAGTTCTGCTAGCGGGGGTACAGATACGCAGTATTTT. This codes for CASSSASGGTDTQYF. V is TRBV28 and J is TRBJ2-3, with 10 nucleotides matching TRBD2. The V gene's germline CDR1 is MDHEN and CDR2 SYDVKM. Unmatched junction bases numbered 4, after V lost 4 bases and J lost 3 bases. The CDR3 spans 15 residues.

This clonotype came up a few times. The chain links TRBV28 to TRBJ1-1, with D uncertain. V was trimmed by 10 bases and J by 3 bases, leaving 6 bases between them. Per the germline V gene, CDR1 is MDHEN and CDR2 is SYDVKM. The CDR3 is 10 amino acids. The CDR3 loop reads CATSDTEAFF. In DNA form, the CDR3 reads TGTGCCACGAGCGACACTGAAGCTTTCTTT.

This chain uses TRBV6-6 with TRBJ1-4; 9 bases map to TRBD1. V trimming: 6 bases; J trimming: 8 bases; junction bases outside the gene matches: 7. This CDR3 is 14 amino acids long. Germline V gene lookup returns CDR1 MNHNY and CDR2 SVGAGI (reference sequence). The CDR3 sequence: CASSQQGAREKLFF. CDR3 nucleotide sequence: TGTGCCAGCAGCCAACAGGGGGCACGAGAAAAACTGTTTTTT.

CDR3 nucleotide sequence: TGTGCCAGCAGAAGACTAGCGGGAGTGGGCAATGAGCAGTTCTTC. Translating gives CASRRLAGVGNEQFF. This rearrangement joins TRBV6-5 to TRBJ2-1, with 12 positions matching TRBD2. There are 15 residues in the CDR3. Germline V gives CDR1 MNHEY, CDR2 SVGAGI. The V gene end was trimmed by 6 bases and the J gene end by 6 bases; junction bases not matched to a gene: 6.

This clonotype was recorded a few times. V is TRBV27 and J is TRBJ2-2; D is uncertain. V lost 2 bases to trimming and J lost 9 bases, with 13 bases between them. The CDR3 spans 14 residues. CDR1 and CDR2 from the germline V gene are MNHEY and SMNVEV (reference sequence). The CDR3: CASSLKTARRELFF. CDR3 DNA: TGTGCCAGCAGTTTAAAAACGGCTAGGCGGGAGCTGTTTTTT.

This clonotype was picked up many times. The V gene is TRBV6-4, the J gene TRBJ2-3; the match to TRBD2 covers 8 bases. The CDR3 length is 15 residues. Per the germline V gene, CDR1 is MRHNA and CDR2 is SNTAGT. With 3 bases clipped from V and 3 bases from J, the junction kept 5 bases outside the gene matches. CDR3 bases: TGTGCCAGCAGTGAGGTAGTAGCGGGGACAGATACGCAGTATTTT. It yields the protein CASSEVVAGTDTQYF.

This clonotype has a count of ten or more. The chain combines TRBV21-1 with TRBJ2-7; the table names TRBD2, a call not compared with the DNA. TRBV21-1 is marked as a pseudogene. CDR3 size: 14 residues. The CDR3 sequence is CASLRRIVCYEQYF. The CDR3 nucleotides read TGTGCCTCCCTCCGGCGGATAGTCTGCTACGAGCAGTACTTC.

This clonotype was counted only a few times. In DNA, the CDR3 is TGCGCCAGCAGCTTGGGGGCGATTGATACGCAGTATTTT. Translated, it gives CASSLGAIDTQYF. This chain uses TRBV5-1 with TRBJ2-3; the D is unclear. CDR1 SGHRS and CDR2 YFSETQ come from the germline V gene. This CDR3 region has 13 residues. Trimming shortened V by 0 bases and J by 6 bases, and 8 bases separated the two germline ends. Full variable domain (outside the CDR3, taken from reference TRBV5-1 and TRBJ2-3): KAGVTQTPRYLIKTRGQQVTLSCSPISGHRSVSWYQQTPGQGLQFLFEYFSETQRNKGNFPGRFSGRQFSNSRSEMNVSTLELGDSALYLCASSLGAIDTQYFGPGTRLTVL.

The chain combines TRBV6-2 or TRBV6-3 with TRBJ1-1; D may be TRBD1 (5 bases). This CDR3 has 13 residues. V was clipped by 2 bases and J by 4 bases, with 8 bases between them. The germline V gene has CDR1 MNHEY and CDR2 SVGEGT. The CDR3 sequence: CASSYGRVTEAFF. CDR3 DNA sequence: TGTGCCAGCAGTTACGGCAGGGTCACTGAAGCTTTCTTT.

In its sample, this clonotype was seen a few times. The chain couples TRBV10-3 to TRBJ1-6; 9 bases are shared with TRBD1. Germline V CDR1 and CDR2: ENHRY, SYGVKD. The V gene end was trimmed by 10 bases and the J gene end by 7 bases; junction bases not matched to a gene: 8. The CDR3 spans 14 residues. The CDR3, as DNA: TGTGCCAGTCGGACAGGGGCGGTCAATTCACCCCTCCACTTT. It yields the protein CASRTGAVNSPLHF.

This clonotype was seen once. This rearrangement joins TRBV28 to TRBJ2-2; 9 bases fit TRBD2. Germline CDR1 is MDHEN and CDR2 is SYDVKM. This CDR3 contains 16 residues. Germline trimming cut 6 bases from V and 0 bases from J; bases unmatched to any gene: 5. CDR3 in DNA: TGTGCCAGCAGAGAGACTAGCGGCGCGAACACCGGGGAGCTGTTTTTT. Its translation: CASRETSGANTGELFF. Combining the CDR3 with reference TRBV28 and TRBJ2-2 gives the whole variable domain DVKVTQSSRYLVKRTGEKVFLECVQDMDHENMFWYRQDPGLGLRLIYFSYDVKMKEKGDIPEGYSVSREKKERFSLILESASTNQTSMYLCASRETSGANTGELFFGEGSRLTVL.

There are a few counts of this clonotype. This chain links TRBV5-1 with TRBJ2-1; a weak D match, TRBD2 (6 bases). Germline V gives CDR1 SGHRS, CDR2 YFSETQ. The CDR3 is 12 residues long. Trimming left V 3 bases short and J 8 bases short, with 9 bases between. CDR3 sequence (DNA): TGCGCCAGCAGCTCACTAGCCGATGAGCAGTTCTTC. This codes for CASSSLADEQFF. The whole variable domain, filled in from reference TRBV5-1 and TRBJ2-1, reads KAGVTQTPRYLIKTRGQQVTLSCSPISGHRSVSWYQQTPGQGLQFLFEYFSETQRNKGNFPGRFSGRQFSNSRSEMNVSTLELGDSALYLCASSSLADEQFFGPGTRLTVL.

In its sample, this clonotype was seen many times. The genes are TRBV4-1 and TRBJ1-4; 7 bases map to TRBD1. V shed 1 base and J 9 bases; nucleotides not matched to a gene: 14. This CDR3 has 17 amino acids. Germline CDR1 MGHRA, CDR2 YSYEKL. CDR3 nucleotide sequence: TGCGCCAGCAGCCAAGGTTACCAGGGGGGAAGGGTGCAAAAACTGTTTTTT. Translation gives CASSQGYQGGRVQKLFF.

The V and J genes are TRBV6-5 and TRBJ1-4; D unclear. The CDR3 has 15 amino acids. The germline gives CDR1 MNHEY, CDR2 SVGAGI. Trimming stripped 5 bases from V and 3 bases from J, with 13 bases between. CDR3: CASSTTAAANEKLFF. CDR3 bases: TGTGCCAGCAGTACCACAGCGGCTGCTAATGAAAAACTGTTTTTT.

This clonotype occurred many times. The CDR3 DNA sequence: TGTGCCAGCAGCATCACAGGGGGGCGTAACGAGCAGTACTTC. Protein: CASSITGGRNEQYF. The rearrangement uses TRBV5-4 and TRBJ2-7, with 8 bases aligning to TRBD1. CDR1 is SGHNT, CDR2 YYREEE, per germline (reference sequence). The ends lost 4 bases at V and 5 bases at J; junction bases unmatched: 8. The CDR3 extends over 14 amino acids.

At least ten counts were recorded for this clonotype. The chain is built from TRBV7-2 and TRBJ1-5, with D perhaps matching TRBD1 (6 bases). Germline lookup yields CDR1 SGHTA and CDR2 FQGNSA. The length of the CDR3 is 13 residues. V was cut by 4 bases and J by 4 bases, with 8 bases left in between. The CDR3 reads CASSSRGNQPQHF. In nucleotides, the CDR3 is TGTGCCAGCAGCTCCAGGGGAAATCAGCCCCAGCATTTT.

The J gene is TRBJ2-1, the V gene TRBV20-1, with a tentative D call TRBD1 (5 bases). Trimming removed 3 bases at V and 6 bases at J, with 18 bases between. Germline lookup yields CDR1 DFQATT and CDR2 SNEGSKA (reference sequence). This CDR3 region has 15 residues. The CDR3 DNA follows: TGCAGTGCTAGGGAAACAGGCGAGTGGGGCAATGAGCAGTTCTTC. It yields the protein CSARETGEWGNEQFF.

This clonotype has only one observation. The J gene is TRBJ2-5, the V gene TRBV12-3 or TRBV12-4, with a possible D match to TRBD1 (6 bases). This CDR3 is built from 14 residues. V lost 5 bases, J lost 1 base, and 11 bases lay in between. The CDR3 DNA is TGTGCCAGCAGTCCTACAGGGATCCAAGAGACCCAGTACTTC. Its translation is CASSPTGIQETQYF.

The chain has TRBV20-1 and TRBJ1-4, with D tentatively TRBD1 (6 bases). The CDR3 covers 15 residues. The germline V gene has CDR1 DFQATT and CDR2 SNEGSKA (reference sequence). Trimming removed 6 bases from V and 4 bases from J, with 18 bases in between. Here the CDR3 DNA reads TGCAGTGCAAGCAGGGGCGTGGGCAATAATGAAAAACTGTTTTTT. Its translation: CSASRGVGNNEKLFF.

The CDR3 loop is CASSLARRGETQYF. The CDR3 DNA reads TGTGCCAGCAGTTTGGCTCGTAGGGGAGAGACCCAGTACTTC. The chain employs TRBV28 and TRBJ2-5; D is perhaps TRBD1 (5 bases). CDR1 MDHEN and CDR2 SYDVKM come from the germline V gene. CDR3 length equals 14 residues. V lost 3 bases and J lost 4, with 12 bases in between.

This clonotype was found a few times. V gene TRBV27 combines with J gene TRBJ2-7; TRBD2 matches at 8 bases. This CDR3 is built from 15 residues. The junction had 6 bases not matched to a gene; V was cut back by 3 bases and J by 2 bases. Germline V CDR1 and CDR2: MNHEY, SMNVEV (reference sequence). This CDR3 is CASSLEAGATYEQYF. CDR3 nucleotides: TGTGCCAGCAGTTTGGAAGCGGGGGCCACCTACGAGCAGTACTTC.